These T cell receptor beta chains were read from a single sample in a study of blood T cell repertoires in COVID-19. The data were produced by immunoSEQ multiplex PCR, yet TCRdb's version contains in-frame clones alone and is incomplete. Of about 230,000 clones listed, roughly 80% are singletons. Sequenced sample: peripheral blood. The receptors come from a woman older than 75 with acute or convalescent COVID-19. CDR3s include the opening cysteine and the closing phenylalanine or tryptophan. The D gene is left open where the match is weak. Clone size is given for some rows only: seen once, a few or many times, or a class if the clone is expanded.

v_call: TRBV15
clone_size: few
j_call: TRBJ1-6
d_call: .
cdr3_nt: TGTGCCACCAGCCGGGATAATTCACCCCTCCACTTT
cdr3_aa: CATSRDNSPLHF

v_call: TRBV7-3
clone_size: once
j_call: TRBJ1-4
d_call: TRBD1
cdr3_nt: TGTGCCAGCAGCTTATCCGGGACAGCCAATGAAAAACTGTTTTTT
cdr3_aa: CASSLSGTANEKLFF

v_call: TRBV30
clone_size: .
j_call: TRBJ1-4
d_call: TRBD1
cdr3_nt: TGTGCCTGGAGGCCCCCCACAGGGGGCAGTGAAAAACTGTTTTTT
cdr3_aa: CAWRPPTGGSEKLFF

v_call: TRBV5-8
clone_size: .
j_call: TRBJ1-2
d_call: TRBD1
cdr3_nt: TGTGCCAGCAGCTTAAGGGGGCCGATCTATGGCTACACCTTC
cdr3_aa: CASSLRGPIYGYTF

v_call: TRBV2
clone_size: few
j_call: TRBJ2-5
d_call: TRBD1
cdr3_nt: TGTGCCAGCAGTCAACAGGGGAATGGGGAGACCCAGTACTTC
cdr3_aa: CASSQQGNGETQYF

v_call: TRBV7-9
clone_size: .
j_call: TRBJ2-1
d_call: .
cdr3_nt: TGTGCCAGCAGCCGCGGGTCAGTACCTGAGCAGTTCTTC
cdr3_aa: CASSRGSVPEQFF

v_call: TRBV15
clone_size: .
j_call: TRBJ2-7
d_call: .
cdr3_nt: TGTGCCACCACCCCAGGGGGGCCCTCGTACGAGCAGTACTTC
cdr3_aa: CATTPGGPSYEQYF

v_call: TRBV6-6
clone_size: .
j_call: TRBJ2-7
d_call: .
cdr3_nt: TGTGCCAGCAGTTACAGACAGGTCTCCTACGAGCAGTACTTC
cdr3_aa: CASSYRQVSYEQYF

v_call: TRBV5-1
clone_size: .
j_call: TRBJ2-1
d_call: TRBD2
cdr3_nt: TGCGCCAGCAGCGAACTAGCGAGCGATGAGCAGTTCTTC
cdr3_aa: CASSELASDEQFF

v_call: TRBV19
clone_size: .
j_call: TRBJ2-1
d_call: .
cdr3_nt: TGTGCCAGTACCTTTGGGAGCTACAATGAGCAGTTCTTC
cdr3_aa: CASTFGSYNEQFF

v_call: TRBV7-2
clone_size: .
j_call: TRBJ1-2
d_call: .
cdr3_nt: TGTGCCAGCAGCCCGAGAGGGGGGGCTCAGGGCTACACCTTC
cdr3_aa: CASSPRGGAQGYTF

v_call: TRBV5-5
clone_size: few
j_call: TRBJ2-3
d_call: .
cdr3_nt: TGTGCCAGCAGCTTGCACCCCTCACGGGAGTTATTAGCTACGCAGTATTTT
cdr3_aa: CASSLHPSRELLATQYF

v_call: TRBV5-1
clone_size: .
j_call: TRBJ2-7
d_call: TRBD1
cdr3_nt: TGCGCCAGCAGCTTGACTCAGGGGGCCCACGAGCAGTACTTC
cdr3_aa: CASSLTQGAHEQYF

v_call: TRBV5-1
clone_size: once
j_call: TRBJ2-7
d_call: TRBD2
cdr3_nt: TGCGCCAGCAGCTCAGAGCGGGGGAGCTCCTACGAGCAGTACTTC
cdr3_aa: CASSSERGSSYEQYF

v_call: TRBV29-1
clone_size: .
j_call: TRBJ1-2
d_call: .
cdr3_nt: TGCAGCGTAGAAGACAGGTGGTCTGGGGGCTACACCTTC
cdr3_aa: CSVEDRWSGGYTF

v_call: TRBV10-3
clone_size: .
j_call: TRBJ2-7
d_call: TRBD2
cdr3_nt: TGTGCCATCAGTGGAAGCGGGAGAACCTACGAGCAGTACTTC
cdr3_aa: CAISGSGRTYEQYF

v_call: TRBV19
clone_size: .
j_call: TRBJ2-3
d_call: TRBD1
cdr3_nt: TGTGCCAGTAGGGGGACAGGGGCTAGCACAGATACGCAGTATTTT
cdr3_aa: CASRGTGASTDTQYF

v_call: TRBV9
clone_size: .
j_call: TRBJ2-1
d_call: TRBD1
cdr3_nt: TGTGCCAGCAGCGTAGGGACAGGGAGGTTCAATGAGCAGTTCTTC
cdr3_aa: CASSVGTGRFNEQFF

v_call: TRBV29-1
clone_size: .
j_call: TRBJ1-1
d_call: TRBD1
cdr3_nt: TGCAGCGTTGGACAGGGGGCGCGAGGGAACACTGAAGCTTTCTTT
cdr3_aa: CSVGQGARGNTEAFF

v_call: TRBV3-1/TRBV3-2
clone_size: .
j_call: TRBJ2-3
d_call: TRBD2
cdr3_nt: TGTGCCAGCAGCCGACGGCTAGCGGGAGCTGCTTACACAGATACGCAGTATTTT
cdr3_aa: CASSRRLAGAAYTDTQYF

v_call: TRBV27
clone_size: .
j_call: TRBJ1-2
d_call: TRBD1
cdr3_nt: TGTGCCAGCAGTCTTGGGACAGGGGGCTATGGCTACACCTTC
cdr3_aa: CASSLGTGGYGYTF

v_call: TRBV5-1
clone_size: .
j_call: TRBJ2-7
d_call: .
cdr3_nt: TGCGCCAGCAGCCCCGGCGGGGTCCGGAGTTCCTACGAGCAGTACTTC
cdr3_aa: CASSPGGVRSSYEQYF

v_call: TRBV7-2
clone_size: .
j_call: TRBJ2-5
d_call: .
cdr3_nt: TGTGCCAGCAGCTTTAACGGGTTGAGGGAGACCCAGTACTTC
cdr3_aa: CASSFNGLRETQYF

v_call: TRBV5-6
clone_size: .
j_call: TRBJ2-3
d_call: .
cdr3_nt: TGTGCCAGCAGCCAAGCGACCTTCCGCCCAGATACGCAGTATTTT
cdr3_aa: CASSQATFRPDTQYF

v_call: TRBV19
clone_size: once
j_call: TRBJ2-7
d_call: .
cdr3_nt: TGTGCCAGTAGTTGGACTCACCCCGGGGAGCAGTACTTC
cdr3_aa: CASSWTHPGEQYF

v_call: TRBV7-9
clone_size: .
j_call: TRBJ1-6
d_call: .
cdr3_nt: TGTGCCAGCAGCTTAGACCAAGGACTTTCGACACCCCTCCACTTT
cdr3_aa: CASSLDQGLSTPLHF

v_call: TRBV7-2
clone_size: .
j_call: TRBJ1-2
d_call: .
cdr3_nt: TGTGCCAGCAGCTTTGGGGCGGACTATGGCTACACCTTC
cdr3_aa: CASSFGADYGYTF

v_call: TRBV11-2
clone_size: .
j_call: TRBJ2-7
d_call: .
cdr3_nt: TGTGCCAGCAGCCCCTATTTCGAGCAGTACTTC
cdr3_aa: CASSPYFEQYF

v_call: TRBV20-1
clone_size: .
j_call: TRBJ1-5
d_call: .
cdr3_nt: TGCAGTGCTAGTAGTCTCCTGGAGGGGCCCCAGCATTTT
cdr3_aa: CSASSLLEGPQHF

v_call: TRBV18
clone_size: .
j_call: TRBJ2-7
d_call: TRBD2
cdr3_nt: TGTGCCAGCTCACCCGAGGCGGGGAGGGCCTCCTACGAGCAGTACTTC
cdr3_aa: CASSPEAGRASYEQYF

v_call: TRBV21-1
clone_size: .
j_call: TRBJ1-2
d_call: .
cdr3_nt: TGTGCCAGCAGCTTACCGGGACAGGTAATAATTGACTATGGCTACACCTTC
cdr3_aa: CASSLPGQVIIDYGYTF

v_call: TRBV21-1
clone_size: .
j_call: TRBJ1-1
d_call: .
cdr3_nt: TGTGCCAGCAGCAACCTAGACGGTGACACTGAAGCTTTCTTT
cdr3_aa: CASSNLDGDTEAFF

v_call: TRBV28
clone_size: .
j_call: TRBJ1-5
d_call: TRBD1
cdr3_nt: TGTGCCAGCAGTTTATCCGGGACAGGCAATCAGCCCCAGCATTTT
cdr3_aa: CASSLSGTGNQPQHF

v_call: TRBV6-4
clone_size: .
j_call: TRBJ2-6
d_call: .
cdr3_nt: TGTGCCAGCAGTGACTCGCAGGGGTATGTTTCTGGGGCCAACGTCCTGACTTTC
cdr3_aa: CASSDSQGYVSGANVLTF

v_call: TRBV2
clone_size: .
j_call: TRBJ2-3
d_call: TRBD2
cdr3_nt: TGTGCCAGCAGTGAATTGCGGGGGGGGACAGATACGCAGTATTTT
cdr3_aa: CASSELRGGTDTQYF

v_call: TRBV2
clone_size: .
j_call: TRBJ2-3
d_call: TRBD2
cdr3_nt: TGTGCCAGCAGTGGACTGTTTGGGGGGGCAGATACGCAGTATTTT
cdr3_aa: CASSGLFGGADTQYF

v_call: TRBV19
clone_size: .
j_call: TRBJ1-1
d_call: .
cdr3_nt: TGTGCCAGCCGAAGGTCGGGGAGGGCTGAAGCTTTCTTT
cdr3_aa: CASRRSGRAEAFF

v_call: TRBV6-6
clone_size: .
j_call: TRBJ1-2
d_call: .
cdr3_nt: TGTGCCAGCAGTTACGACAGCCTCGGGGGCTACACCTTC
cdr3_aa: CASSYDSLGGYTF

v_call: TRBV6-1
clone_size: .
j_call: TRBJ2-2
d_call: TRBD2
cdr3_nt: TGTGCCAGCAGTGAACTGGGACTAGCGGGAGCCGGGGAGCTGTTTTTT
cdr3_aa: CASSELGLAGAGELFF

v_call: TRBV3-1/TRBV3-2
clone_size: .
j_call: TRBJ1-5
d_call: .
cdr3_nt: TGTGCCAGCAGCCTTACGGACAGTCCCAATCAGCCCCAGCATTTT
cdr3_aa: CASSLTDSPNQPQHF

v_call: TRBV2
clone_size: .
j_call: TRBJ1-2
d_call: TRBD1
cdr3_nt: TGTGCCAGCAGTGACCGGACAGGGAACTATGGCTACACCTTC
cdr3_aa: CASSDRTGNYGYTF

v_call: TRBV7-8
clone_size: .
j_call: TRBJ2-5
d_call: .
cdr3_nt: TGTGCCAGCAGCTCGGCAGGGAAAGAGACCCAGTACTTC
cdr3_aa: CASSSAGKETQYF

v_call: TRBV5-1
clone_size: .
j_call: TRBJ2-1
d_call: TRBD1
cdr3_nt: TGCGCCAGCAGCTCGTATGGTGGGGGACAGAGGATGACTGAGCAGTTCTTC
cdr3_aa: CASSSYGGGQRMTEQFF

v_call: TRBV18
clone_size: .
j_call: TRBJ1-1
d_call: TRBD1
cdr3_nt: TGTGCCAGCTCCCCGGGACAGGGAAATTCTGAAGCTTTCTTT
cdr3_aa: CASSPGQGNSEAFF

v_call: TRBV6-5
clone_size: .
j_call: TRBJ2-7
d_call: .
cdr3_nt: TGTGCCAGCAGTATTGGCGGCAACTCCTACGAGCAGTACTTC
cdr3_aa: CASSIGGNSYEQYF

v_call: TRBV5-1
clone_size: .
j_call: TRBJ2-7
d_call: TRBD1
cdr3_nt: TGCGCCAGCAGCCCCGGGACAGTTGCATACGAGCAGTACTTC
cdr3_aa: CASSPGTVAYEQYF

v_call: TRBV6-5
clone_size: .
j_call: TRBJ1-1
d_call: .
cdr3_nt: TGTGCCAGCAGCACTGAGGCTGAAGCTTTCTTT
cdr3_aa: CASSTEAEAFF

v_call: TRBV5-4
clone_size: .
j_call: TRBJ2-5
d_call: .
cdr3_nt: TGTGCCAGCAGCTCAGCGGGTCAAACTCAAGAGACCCAGTACTTC
cdr3_aa: CASSSAGQTQETQYF

v_call: TRBV7-2
clone_size: .
j_call: TRBJ2-5
d_call: TRBD2
cdr3_nt: TGTGCCAGCAGCCAACTGGCGGGGGGGCCGGGAGAGACCCAGTACTTC
cdr3_aa: CASSQLAGGPGETQYF

v_call: TRBV3-1/TRBV3-2
clone_size: .
j_call: TRBJ2-7
d_call: TRBD2
cdr3_nt: TGTGCCAGCAGCCAAGACCCCAGCGGGAGTTTCGAGCAGTACTTC
cdr3_aa: CASSQDPSGSFEQYF

v_call: TRBV5-4
clone_size: .
j_call: TRBJ1-4
d_call: .
cdr3_nt: TGTGCCAACAGCTTGGGACGCGGGAGCCAGAATGAAAAACTGTTTTTT
cdr3_aa: CANSLGRGSQNEKLFF

v_call: TRBV4-2
clone_size: .
j_call: TRBJ1-2
d_call: .
cdr3_nt: TGTGCCAGCAGCCATCCGGACAGAGCGGAGGGCTACACCTTC
cdr3_aa: CASSHPDRAEGYTF

v_call: TRBV2
clone_size: .
j_call: TRBJ1-2
d_call: .
cdr3_nt: TGTGCCAGCAGTGAAAGGAGGCAGGATCCCTATGGCTACACCTTC
cdr3_aa: CASSERRQDPYGYTF